The following is a T cell receptor beta chain sequence with its context. TCRdb independently ran MiXCR on the PCR reads; one entry per CDR3 protein. The repertoire holds over 10,000 distinct CDR3 sequences, with more than 55% as singletons. The record originates from a study of tumor-infiltrating lymphocytes in oesophageal squamous cell carcinoma. CDR1 and CDR2 from the germline V gene are MNHNY and SVGAGI (reference sequence). The CDR3 contains 16 residues. This receptor was identified in a female donor with esophageal squamous cell carcinoma. The specimen was esophageal tumor tissue. The rearrangement links TRBV6-6 to TRBJ2-5, with 13 nucleotides matching TRBD2. The J call may not be correct, given that the DNA end is closer to TRBJ2-1. This CDR3 reads CASKGLAGASFNEQFF. The CDR3 DNA reads as TGTGCCAGCAAAGGACTAGCGGGAGCCTCGTTCAATGAGCAGTTCTTC.